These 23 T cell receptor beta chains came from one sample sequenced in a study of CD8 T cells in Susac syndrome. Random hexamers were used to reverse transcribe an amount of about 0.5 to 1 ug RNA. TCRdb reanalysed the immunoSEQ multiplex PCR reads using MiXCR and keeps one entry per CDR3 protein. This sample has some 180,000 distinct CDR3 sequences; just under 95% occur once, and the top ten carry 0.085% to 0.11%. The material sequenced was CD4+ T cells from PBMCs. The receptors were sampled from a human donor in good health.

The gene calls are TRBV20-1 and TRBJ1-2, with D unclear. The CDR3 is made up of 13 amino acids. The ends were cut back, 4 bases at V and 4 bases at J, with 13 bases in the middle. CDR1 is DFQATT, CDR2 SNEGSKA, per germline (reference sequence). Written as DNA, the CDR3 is TGCAGTGCTACCCACATAGGACCCTATGGCTACACCTTC. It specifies CSATHIGPYGYTF.

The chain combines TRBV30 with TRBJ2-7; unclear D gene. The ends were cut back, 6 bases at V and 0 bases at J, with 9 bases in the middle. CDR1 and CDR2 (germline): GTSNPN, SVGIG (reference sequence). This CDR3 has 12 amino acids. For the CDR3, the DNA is TGTGCCTGCATGAGGAGCTCCTACGAGCAGTACTTC. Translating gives CACMRSSYEQYF.

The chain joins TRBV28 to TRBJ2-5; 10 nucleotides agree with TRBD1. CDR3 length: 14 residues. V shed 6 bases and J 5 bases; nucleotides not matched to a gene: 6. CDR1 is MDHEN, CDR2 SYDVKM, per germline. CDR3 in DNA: TGTGCCAGCAGCATAGACAGGGGGCGGGAGACCCAGTACTTC. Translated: CASSIDRGRETQYF.

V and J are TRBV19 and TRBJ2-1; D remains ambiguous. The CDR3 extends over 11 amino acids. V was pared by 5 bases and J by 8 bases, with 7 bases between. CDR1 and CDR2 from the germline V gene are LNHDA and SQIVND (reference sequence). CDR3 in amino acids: CASSHRDEQFF. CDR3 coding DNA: TGTGCCAGTAGTCACCGGGATGAGCAGTTCTTC.

In DNA form, the CDR3 reads TGCGCCAGCAGTCACAGGACTAGCGGGAGGGCCGACACCGGGGAGCTGTTTTTT. This translates into CASSHRTSGRADTGELFF. The chain recombines TRBV23-1 with TRBJ2-2; TRBD2 agrees at 15 bases. TRBV23-1 is an open reading frame whose function is uncertain. This CDR3 is built from 18 residues. Trimming took 3 bases from V and 3 from J; bases not matched to a gene: 5.

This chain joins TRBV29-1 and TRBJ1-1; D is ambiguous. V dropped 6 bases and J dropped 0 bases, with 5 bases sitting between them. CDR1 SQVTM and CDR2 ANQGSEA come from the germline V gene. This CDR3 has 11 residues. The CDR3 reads CSVRVNTEAFF. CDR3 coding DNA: TGCAGCGTAAGGGTGAACACTGAAGCTTTCTTT.

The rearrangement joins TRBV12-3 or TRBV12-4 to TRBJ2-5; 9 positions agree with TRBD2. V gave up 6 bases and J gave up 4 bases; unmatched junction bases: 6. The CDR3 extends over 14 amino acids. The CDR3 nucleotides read TGTGCCAGCAGAATAGCGGGAGTCGGAGAGACCCAGTACTTC. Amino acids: CASRIAGVGETQYF.

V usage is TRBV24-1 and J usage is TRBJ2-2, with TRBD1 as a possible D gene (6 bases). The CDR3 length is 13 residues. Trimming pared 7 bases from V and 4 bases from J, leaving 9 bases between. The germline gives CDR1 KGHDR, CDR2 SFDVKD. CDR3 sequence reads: CATSQTGTGELFF. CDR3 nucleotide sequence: TGTGCCACCAGCCAGACAGGCACCGGGGAGCTGTTTTTT.

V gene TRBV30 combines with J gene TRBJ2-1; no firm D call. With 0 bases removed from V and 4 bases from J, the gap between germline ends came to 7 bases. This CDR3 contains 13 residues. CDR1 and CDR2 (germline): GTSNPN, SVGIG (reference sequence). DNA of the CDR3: TGTGCCTGGAGTGTACGTAGGTACAATGAGCAGTTCTTC. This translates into CAWSVRRYNEQFF.

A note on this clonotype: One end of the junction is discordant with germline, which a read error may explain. The CDR3 DNA reads TGTGCCAGCAGCCAAGTCGGCCACCCTGTTTTT. Protein sequence: CASSQVGHPVF. The chain links TRBV3-1 to TRBJ2-3; D is uncertain. The CDR3 extends over 11 amino acids. The germline V gene encodes CDR1 LGHDT and CDR2 YNNKEL (reference sequence).

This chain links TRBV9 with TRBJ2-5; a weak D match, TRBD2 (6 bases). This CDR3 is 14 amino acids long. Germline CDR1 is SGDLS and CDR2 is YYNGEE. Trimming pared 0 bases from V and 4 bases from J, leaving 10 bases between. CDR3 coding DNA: TGTGCCAGCAGCGTAGCGGGGGTAGCAGAGACCCAGTACTTC. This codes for CASSVAGVAETQYF.

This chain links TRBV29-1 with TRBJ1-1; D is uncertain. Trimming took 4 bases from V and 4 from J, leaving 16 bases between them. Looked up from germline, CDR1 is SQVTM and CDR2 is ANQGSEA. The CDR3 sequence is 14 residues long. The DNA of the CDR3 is TGCAGCGTTGTAGAGTCTTCTACGGGCACTGAAGCTTTCTTT. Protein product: CSVVESSTGTEAFF.

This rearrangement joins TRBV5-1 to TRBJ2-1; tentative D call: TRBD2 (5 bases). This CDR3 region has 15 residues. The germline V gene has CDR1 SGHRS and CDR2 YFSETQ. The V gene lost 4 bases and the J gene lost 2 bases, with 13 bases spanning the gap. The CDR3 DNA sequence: TGCGCCAGCAGCCCAACTAGTGCTGCCTACAATGAGCAGTTCTTC. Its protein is CASSPTSAAYNEQFF.

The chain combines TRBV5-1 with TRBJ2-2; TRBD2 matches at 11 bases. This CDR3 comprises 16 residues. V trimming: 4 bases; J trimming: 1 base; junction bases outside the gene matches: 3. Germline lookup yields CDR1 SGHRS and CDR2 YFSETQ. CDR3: CASSPGLAGNTGELFF. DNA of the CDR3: TGCGCCAGCAGCCCCGGACTAGCGGGGAACACCGGGGAGCTGTTTTTT.

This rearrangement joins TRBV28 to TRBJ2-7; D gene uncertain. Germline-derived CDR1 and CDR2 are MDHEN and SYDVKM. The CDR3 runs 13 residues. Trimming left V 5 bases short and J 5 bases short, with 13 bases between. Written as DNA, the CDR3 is TGTGCCAGCAGTCCCCCCCCGCTCGACGAGCAGTACTTC. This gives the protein CASSPPPLDEQYF. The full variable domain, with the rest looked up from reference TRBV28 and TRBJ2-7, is DVKVTQSSRYLVKRTGEKVFLECVQDMDHENMFWYRQDPGLGLRLIYFSYDVKMKEKGDIPEGYSVSREKKERFSLILESASTNQTSMYLCASSPPPLDEQYFGPGTRLTVT.

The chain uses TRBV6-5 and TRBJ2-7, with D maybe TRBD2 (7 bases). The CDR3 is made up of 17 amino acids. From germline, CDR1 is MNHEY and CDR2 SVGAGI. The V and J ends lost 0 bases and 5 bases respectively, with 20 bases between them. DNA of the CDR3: TGTGCCAGCAGTTACTCGATGGGGGGCGGGAGTCTCCACGAGCAGTACTTC. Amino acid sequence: CASSYSMGGGSLHEQYF.

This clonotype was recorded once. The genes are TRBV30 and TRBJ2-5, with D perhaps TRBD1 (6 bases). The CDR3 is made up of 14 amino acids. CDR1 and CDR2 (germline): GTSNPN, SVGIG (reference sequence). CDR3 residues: CAQILQGTKETQYF. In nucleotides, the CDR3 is TGTGCTCAGATTCTACAGGGAACGAAGGAGACCCAGTACTTC.

CDR3 in DNA: TGCAGTGCTAGACCCCGGACAGGGGGAGACACTGAAGCTTTCTTT. Amino acid sequence: CSARPRTGGDTEAFF. The chain has TRBV20-1 and TRBJ1-1; 10 bases map to TRBD1. This CDR3 has 15 amino acids. Germline loops: CDR1 DFQATT, CDR2 SNEGSKA (reference sequence). V lost 2 bases and J lost 3; bases outside the gene matches: 6.

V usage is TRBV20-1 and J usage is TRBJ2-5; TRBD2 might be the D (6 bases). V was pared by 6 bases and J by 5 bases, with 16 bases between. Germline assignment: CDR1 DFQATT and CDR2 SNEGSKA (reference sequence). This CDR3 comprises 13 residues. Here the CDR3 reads CSALSRAGETQYF. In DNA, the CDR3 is TGCAGTGCCTTAAGTAGGGCGGGGGAGACCCAGTACTTC.

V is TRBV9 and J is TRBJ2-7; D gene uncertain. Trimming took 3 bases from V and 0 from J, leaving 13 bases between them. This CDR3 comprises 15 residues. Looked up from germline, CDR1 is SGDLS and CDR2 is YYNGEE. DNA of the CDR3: TGTGCCAGCAGCGCGGACGTTGTGAGCTCCTACGAGCAGTACTTC. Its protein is CASSADVVSSYEQYF.

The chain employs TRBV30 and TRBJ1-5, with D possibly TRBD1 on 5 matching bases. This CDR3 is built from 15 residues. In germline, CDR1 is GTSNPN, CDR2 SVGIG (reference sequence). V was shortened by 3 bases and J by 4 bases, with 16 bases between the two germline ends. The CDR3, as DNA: TGTGCCTGGAGCGTCGGGGCCGGAAGGAATCAGCCCCAGCATTTT. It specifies CAWSVGAGRNQPQHF.

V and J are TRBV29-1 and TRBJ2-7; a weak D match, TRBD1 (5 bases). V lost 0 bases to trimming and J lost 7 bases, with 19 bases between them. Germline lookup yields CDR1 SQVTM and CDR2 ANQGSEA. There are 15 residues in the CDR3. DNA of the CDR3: TGCAGCGTTGAAGATCTGTGGACACCCGGCCGGGAGCAGTACTTC. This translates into CSVEDLWTPGREQYF.

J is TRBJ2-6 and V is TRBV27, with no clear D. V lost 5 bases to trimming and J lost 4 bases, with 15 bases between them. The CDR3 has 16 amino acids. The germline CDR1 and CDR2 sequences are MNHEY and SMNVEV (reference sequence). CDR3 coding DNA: TGTGCCAGCAGTGCACGACCTTCGGCAGGGGCCAACGTCCTGACTTTC. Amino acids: CASSARPSAGANVLTF.